The clone carrying this T cell receptor beta chain occurred many times. This record comes from a study of blood T cell repertoires in COVID-19. About the study: The United States, Italy and Spain supplied acute and convalescent COVID-19 samples.

The V segment lost 6 bases and the J segment 4 bases; nucleotides outside the gene matches: 17. Germline V gene sequence: CDR1 MNHEY, CDR2 SMNVEV (reference sequence). CDR3 length equals 18 residues. Here immunoSEQ multiplex PCR was the method, and the copy in TCRdb shows in-frame clones only, minus some. The repertoire holds about 93,000 clones, with just under 80% as singletons. The sequenced material came from peripheral blood. The receptor was derived from a human donor in a cohort sampled during active COVID-19. The chain has TRBV27 and TRBJ2-7; 11 bases match TRBD1. The chain's CDR3 is CASSRSRTGGEVGYEQYF. In nucleotides, the CDR3 is TGTGCCAGCAGCCGCAGTAGGACAGGGGGCGAGGTAGGGTACGAGCAGTACTTC.